This T cell receptor beta chain was profiled in a study of cytomegalovirus exposure and HLA in healthy donors. Study-wide background: About 180 million T cells yielded around 120 million unique TCR beta sequences in earlier analysis.

The study's findings and limits: The availability of immune exposure information extended only to CMV serostatus. Most TCR sequences proved rare, with some public TCRs found in many donors. The productive fraction for most TCR beta V segments was about 90% or about 30% in an earlier analysis.

V lost 5 bases, J lost 0 bases, and 14 bases lay in between. This CDR3 region has 15 residues. Germline CDR1 is LNHNV and CDR2 is YYDKDF (reference sequence). Researchers ran the PCR with 60 Vbeta and 13 Jbeta primers. Libraries were prepared by immunoSEQ multiplex PCR; TCRdb keeps only in-frame clonotypes and omits some of them. Of 100,000 to 140,000 clones in the sample, around 73% were seen once. As concerns this clone: Its antigen remains unidentified.

The chain recombines TRBV15 with TRBJ2-7, with D uncertain. The receptor's source is a man younger than 40 in good health and CMV-seronegative. The specimen was PBMCs. The CDR3 sequence is CATSPLGGDSYEQYF. CDR3 coding DNA: TGTGCCACCAGCCCCCTGGGTGGAGACTCCTACGAGCAGTACTTC.